This TCR beta chain is from a study of CXCR3-negative and CXCR3-positive naive CD8 T cells. Whole-study results and caveats: Comparison of naive cells showed more hydrophobic TRB CDR3s in CXCR3-positive than in CXCR3-negative naive cells.

Notes on this clonotype: The antigen is undetermined.

Carrying UMI labels, the TRB cDNA libraries were prepared through 5' RACE. After re-calling the 5' RACE reads, TCRdb lists one entry per CDR3 protein, DNA absent. The repertoire table contains about 130,000 distinct CDR3 sequences. Naive CD8+ T lymphocytes were specified as CD45RO-CCR7+CD27+CD95-. This CDR3 region has 14 residues. Germline CDR1 reads MGHRA; CDR2 reads YSYEKL. The chain couples TRBV4-1 to TRBJ2-1. Material for sequencing was naive CXCR3- CD8+ T cells from blood. Subset noted: CD45RO-CCR7+CD27+CD95- naive CD8+ T cells lacking CXCR3 (TNR3-). The receptor's source is a human donor in good health. Some clones in this sample may be carry-over from other donors' samples. This CDR3 is CASSQDQILTEQFF.